Following are 15 T cell receptor beta chains from one sample sequenced in a study of blood T cell repertoires in COVID-19. Generated by immunoSEQ multiplex PCR, the TCRdb table keeps only in-frame clones and is missing some. The sample carries about 150,000 clones, about 85% recorded once. Sequenced material: peripheral blood. These receptors all stem from a man in his 60s with COVID-19, enrolled during active disease.

This clone appeared once. The chain links TRBV6-2 or TRBV6-3 to TRBJ2-6, with TRBD1 matching over 8 bases. The germline gives CDR1 MNHEY, CDR2 SVGEGT. CDR3 size: 18 residues. V dropped 0 bases and J dropped 1; count of bases not matched to a gene: 5. The CDR3 sequence: CASSYSFGQGSGANVLTF. CDR3 bases: TGTGCCAGCAGTTACTCGTTTGGACAGGGATCTGGGGCCAACGTCCTGACTTTC.

The chain links TRBV18 to TRBJ2-5; a weak D match, TRBD2 (6 bases). Per the germline V gene, CDR1 is KGHSH and CDR2 is LQKENI. Trimming took off 6 bases at V and 4 bases at J, with 9 bases between the two ends. This CDR3 comprises 12 residues. CDR3 DNA: TGTGCCAGCTCGTCCGGGGGAGAGACCCAGTACTTC. Translation gives CASSSGGETQYF.

The sample holds one count of this clone. The chain employs TRBV30 and TRBJ1-2; D is ambiguous. In germline, CDR1 is GTSNPN, CDR2 SVGIG (reference sequence). The length of the CDR3 is 13 residues. V lost 0 bases and J 0 bases, leaving 5 bases between the germline ends. The DNA for the CDR3 is TGTGCCTGGAGTGTACAATCTAACTATGGCTACACCTTC. Translated, it gives CAWSVQSNYGYTF.

This sequence joins TRBV27 and TRBJ1-2; 8 bases align to TRBD1. Germline V gene lookup returns CDR1 MNHEY and CDR2 SMNVEV (reference sequence). V lost 6 bases, J lost 4 bases, and 7 bases stayed unmatched. The CDR3 has 14 residues. Written as DNA, the CDR3 is TGTGCCAGCAGCGCAGGGGGCAACCTCTATGGCTACACCTTC. Translating it yields CASSAGGNLYGYTF.

The chain uses TRBV10-3 and TRBJ1-3; 7 bases fit TRBD1. Trimming cost V 4 bases and J 7 bases; bases outside gene matches: 1. This CDR3 contains 12 residues. Per germline, CDR1 ENHRY and CDR2 SYGVKD. The CDR3 spells CAISAGQNTIYF. The DNA for the CDR3 is TGTGCCATCAGTGCGGGACAGAACACCATATATTTT.

The V and J genes are TRBV2 and TRBJ2-2, with unresolved D. The germline V and J ends were trimmed by 9 bases and 5 bases, with 13 bases remaining between them. Germline loops: CDR1 SNHLY, CDR2 FYNNEI. The CDR3 spans 13 residues. The CDR3 here is CARAYSRTGELFF. CDR3 DNA: TGTGCCAGAGCTTACAGTCGGACCGGGGAGCTGTTTTTT.

The chain couples TRBV24-1 to TRBJ2-2, with D possibly TRBD2 on 7 matching bases. CDR1 KGHDR and CDR2 SFDVKD come from the germline V gene. V was clipped by 0 bases and J by 4 bases, with 23 bases between them. The CDR3 length is 20 residues. The CDR3 nucleotides are TGTGCCACCAGTGATTTGCGGGGGGCGCTTGGGGGGCCGAGCACCGGGGAGCTGTTTTTT. Amino acid sequence: CATSDLRGALGGPSTGELFF.

J is TRBJ1-1 and V is TRBV12-3 or TRBV12-4; no firm D call. Trimming took off 6 bases at V and 8 bases at J, with 10 bases between the two ends. The CDR3 runs to 11 residues. The CDR3 DNA reads TGTGCCAGCAGATTAATCGGGGAAGCTTTCTTT. Translating it yields CASRLIGEAFF.

The chain uses TRBV28 and TRBJ2-7; the match to TRBD2 covers 8 bases. This CDR3 contains 14 residues. V lost 8 bases, J lost 5 bases, and 11 bases stayed unmatched. The V gene's germline CDR1 is MDHEN and CDR2 SYDVKM. The CDR3 sequence is CASGSLGGADEQYF. The CDR3 nucleotides read TGTGCCAGCGGATCTCTCGGGGGGGCCGACGAGCAGTACTTC.

This clone was seen just once. In the same sample, other DNA sequences code for this CDR3. The rearrangement joins TRBV9 to TRBJ2-1, with 11 bases that match TRBD1. This CDR3 spans 15 amino acids. The germline V gene has CDR1 SGDLS and CDR2 YYNGEE. J gave up 2 bases and V 3 bases, and 1 base lay outside the gene matches. The CDR3 sequence is CASSAGQGAYNEQFF. The CDR3 DNA is TGTGCCAGCAGCGCGGGACAGGGGGCCTACAATGAGCAGTTCTTC.

The chain joins TRBV29-1 to TRBJ2-2; D is perhaps TRBD1 (6 bases). The germline V and J ends were trimmed by 7 bases and 2 bases, with 11 bases remaining between them. The CDR3 is 13 amino acids. In germline, CDR1 is SQVTM, CDR2 ANQGSEA. The CDR3 loop reads CSANRENTGELFF. In nucleotides, the CDR3 is TGCAGCGCCAACAGGGAAAACACCGGGGAGCTGTTTTTT.

The rearrangement uses TRBV28 and TRBJ2-2; possible D gene TRBD1, 5 bases. V was pared by 3 bases and J by 7 bases, with 15 bases between. The CDR3 totals 15 residues. Germline CDR1 and CDR2: MDHEN and SYDVKM. This CDR3 reads CASSFVSAGYGELFF. CDR3 coding DNA: TGTGCCAGCAGTTTTGTAAGCGCAGGGTACGGGGAGCTGTTTTTT.

V usage is TRBV6-2 or TRBV6-3 and J usage is TRBJ2-1, with 7 bases that match TRBD2. CDR1 is MNHEY and CDR2 is SVGEGT in the germline V gene. V lost 6 bases, J lost 3 bases, and 5 bases stayed unmatched. This CDR3 has 14 amino acids. The CDR3 bases are TGTGCCAGCAGCAAAGGACTAGACTACAATGAGCAGTTCTTC. Its translation: CASSKGLDYNEQFF.

Regarding this clone: Other DNA sequences of this sample code for an identical CDR3. CDR3 nucleotide sequence: TGCGCCAGCAGCCAAGACAGGGGGATTTCTCCCCTCCACTTT. This encodes CASSQDRGISPLHF. The chain couples TRBV4-3 to TRBJ1-6, with 7 bases that match TRBD1. This CDR3 has 14 residues. V lost 0 bases to trimming and J lost 13 bases; unmatched junction nucleotides: 6. CDR1 and CDR2 (germline): LGHNA, YSLEER.

This clone came up a few times. The chain carries TRBV6-5 and TRBJ2-7, with D maybe TRBD1 (6 bases). V gave up 0 bases and J gave up 2 bases, with 11 bases separating them. This CDR3 has 15 amino acids. Germline lookup yields CDR1 MNHEY and CDR2 SVGAGI. CDR3 nucleotide sequence: TGTGCCAGCAGTTACTCGATCTCAGGGGCCTACGAGCAGTACTTC. Its protein is CASSYSISGAYEQYF.